The 31 T cell receptor beta chains in this list originate from one sample, sequenced in a study of shared clonotypes between healthy human individuals. Assay: immunoSEQ multiplex PCR; the TCRdb copy retains only in-frame clones and omits some. The sample lists about 110,000 clones, around 68% occurring once. The sample comprised memory CD8+ T cells sorted from blood. As for subset: CD45RO+ cells pooled with CCR7-negative TemRA cells. The receptors were sampled from a woman in her twenties or thirties in good health.

This clone was seen a single time. The chain is built from TRBV10-3 and TRBJ2-5; D is ambiguous. The CDR3 contains 14 residues. Germline CDR1 is ENHRY and CDR2 is SYGVKD. Deletions cut 0 bases from V and 2 bases from J, with 7 bases between. CDR3 sequence reads: CAISESSKQETQYF. The CDR3 DNA sequence: TGTGCCATCAGTGAGTCCTCTAAACAAGAGACCCAGTACTTC.

The chain combines TRBV7-8 with TRBJ2-5; D uncertain. CDR1 SGHVS and CDR2 FQNEAQ come from the germline V gene. This CDR3 comprises 15 residues. The V end lost 4 bases, the J end lost 3 bases, and 15 bases lay between the germline ends. CDR3 bases: TGTGCCAGCAGCTGGCGGCCCGGGTTGGAAGAGACCCAGTACTTC. Amino acid sequence: CASSWRPGLEETQYF. The whole variable domain, remainder taken from reference TRBV7-8 and TRBJ2-5, is GAGVSQSPRYKVAKRGQDVALRCDPISGHVSLFWYQQALGQGPEFLTYFQNEAQLDKSGLPSDRFFAERPEGSVSTLKIQRTQQEDSAVYLCASSWRPGLEETQYFGPGTRLLVL.

The chain recombines TRBV25-1 with TRBJ2-7, with TRBD2 matching 12 bases. Germline CDR1 reads MGHDK; CDR2 reads SYGVNS. The V segment lost 2 bases and the J segment 0 bases; nucleotides outside the gene matches: 8. CDR3 length: 18 amino acids. The CDR3 is CASSEPRGTSGPSYEQYF. The CDR3 DNA follows: TGTGCCAGCAGTGAACCCCGGGGGACTAGCGGGCCCTCCTACGAGCAGTACTTC.

The J gene is TRBJ2-7, the V gene TRBV4-1; D gene unclear. This CDR3 region has 15 residues. V lost 0 bases and J lost 3, with 12 bases in between. Germline CDR1 and CDR2: MGHRA and YSYEKL. As DNA, the CDR3 is TGCGCCAGCAGCCAAGAAGGGTTCGGTTTCTACGAGCAGTACTTC. Its protein is CASSQEGFGFYEQYF.

The V and J genes are TRBV28 and TRBJ2-3, with D possibly being TRBD1 (5 bases). The CDR3 has 14 residues. Trimming took 6 bases from V and 0 from J, leaving 10 bases between them. The germline gives CDR1 MDHEN, CDR2 SYDVKM. CDR3 residues: CASRGQGSTDTQYF. The CDR3, as DNA: TGTGCCAGCAGAGGACAAGGAAGCACAGATACGCAGTATTTT.

This clone was picked up one time. V gene TRBV30 combines with J gene TRBJ2-7, with D uncertain. V lost 2 bases and J 2 bases, leaving 7 bases between the germline ends. From germline, CDR1 is GTSNPN and CDR2 SVGIG (reference sequence). CDR3 size: 12 residues. For the CDR3, the DNA is TGTGCCTGGAGTCTCTCCGCCTACGAGCAGTACTTC. Protein: CAWSLSAYEQYF.

The rearrangement links TRBV6-6 to TRBJ2-5; 7 bases agree with TRBD1. The DNA end lines up better with TRBJ2-7; the J call may be wrong. Germline CDR1 MNHNY, CDR2 SVGAGI (reference sequence). The CDR3 contains 15 residues. The CDR3 DNA reads as TGTGCCAGCAGTTCCTTTAACGGGACAGCCTACGAGCAGTACTTC. It is translated as CASSSFNGTAYEQYF.

V usage is TRBV9 and J usage is TRBJ2-7, with 9 bases aligning to TRBD1. The CDR3 contains 15 residues. The V segment lost 3 bases and the J segment 2 bases; nucleotides outside the gene matches: 6. Germline assignment: CDR1 SGDLS and CDR2 YYNGEE. The CDR3 DNA sequence: TGTGCCAGCAGCGGAGGACAGGGGCCCCCCTACGAGCAGTACTTC. Amino acids: CASSGGQGPPYEQYF.

On this clone: The junction does not match germline at one end; this may be a read error. V and J are TRBV5-5 and TRBJ2-2; 15 nucleotides align to TRBD2. CDR1 is SGHKS, CDR2 YYEKEE, per germline (reference sequence). This CDR3 spans 18 amino acids. CDR3 residues: CVSSTGLAGGSNTGELFF. Written as DNA, the CDR3 is TGTGTCAGCAGCACGGGACTAGCGGGAGGATCAAACACCGGGGAGCTGTTTTTT.

The sample holds one count of this clone. This sequence joins TRBV13 and TRBJ1-2; no firm D call. CDR1 and CDR2 from the germline V gene are PRHDT and FYEKMQ (reference sequence). This CDR3 has 13 residues. Between the trimmed V and J ends, which lost 6 bases and 8 bases, there was a span of 16 bases. The CDR3 region is CASRNAGTEGYTF. CDR3 coding DNA: TGTGCCAGCAGAAACGCAGGCACCGAAGGCTACACCTTC.

The chain links TRBV28 to TRBJ2-5; D gene ambiguous. The tail of the sequence fits TRBJ2-7 better, so the J call may be wrong. The CDR3 runs 13 residues. The germline V gene has CDR1 MDHEN and CDR2 SYDVKM. For the CDR3, the DNA is TGTGCCAGCAGTTTAAGCCCTGTGGTCGAGCAGTACTTC. Protein: CASSLSPVVEQYF.

This clone was detected only a few times. The CDR3 is CASRKGPTYEQYF. The CDR3 DNA follows: TGTGCCAGCAGGAAGGGGCCAACCTACGAGCAGTACTTC. This chain uses TRBV2 with TRBJ2-7; perhaps TRBD1 as D (5 bases). Trimming took off 6 bases at V and 2 bases at J, with 11 bases between the two ends. The CDR3 covers 13 residues. The germline V gene encodes CDR1 SNHLY and CDR2 FYNNEI.

This chain links TRBV7-8 with TRBJ2-7; 8 bases match TRBD2. The V gene end was trimmed by 5 bases and the J gene end by 2 bases; junction bases not matched to a gene: 8. Germline CDR1 reads SGHVS; CDR2 reads FQNEAQ. This CDR3 is 15 amino acids long. The CDR3 DNA sequence: TGTGCCAGCAGCCCCACCGGGGGGGATCCCTACGAGCAGTACTTC. Translation gives CASSPTGGDPYEQYF.

This chain uses TRBV29-1 with TRBJ2-7; possibly TRBD1 or TRBD2 for D (5 bases each). The CDR3 sequence is 13 residues long. Trimming took 6 bases from V and 2 from J, leaving 14 bases between them. The germline V gene has CDR1 SQVTM and CDR2 ANQGSEA. CDR3 DNA: TGCAGCGTGACCGGGACGGACACCTACGAGCAGTACTTC. Translation gives CSVTGTDTYEQYF.

The J gene is TRBJ1-2, the V gene TRBV28, with 9 bases matching TRBD1. CDR1 and CDR2 from the germline V gene are MDHEN and SYDVKM. J lost 4 bases, V lost 7 bases, and 10 bases had no gene match. The CDR3 is 15 residues long. CDR3 sequence (DNA): TGTGCCAGCACCCCTAACAGGGGGCATCGCTATGGCTACACCTTC. This codes for CASTPNRGHRYGYTF.

The CDR3 DNA is TGCGCCAGCAGCGGGGGGATGGGGAACACCGGGGAGCTGTTTTTT. It specifies CASSGGMGNTGELFF. The chain joins TRBV4-1 to TRBJ2-2, with D perhaps TRBD2 (6 bases). The CDR3 length is 15 residues. The germline V gene has CDR1 MGHRA and CDR2 YSYEKL. The germline V and J ends were trimmed by 5 bases and 1 base, with 11 bases remaining between them.

This sequence joins TRBV11-2 and TRBJ1-5; 8 bases agree with TRBD1. V was pared by 4 bases and J by 9 bases, with 11 bases of the junction left unmatched. Germline assignment: CDR1 SGHAT and CDR2 FQNNGV. The CDR3 is made up of 15 amino acids. The CDR3 sequence: CASSSGAGGARPQHF. The DNA for the CDR3 is TGTGCCAGCAGCTCAGGGGCAGGGGGCGCCCGGCCCCAGCATTTT. The complete variable domain, with remaining parts taken from reference TRBV11-2 and TRBJ1-5, reads EAGVAQSPRYKIIEKRQSVAFWCNPISGHATLYWYQQILGQGPKLLIQFQNNGVVDDSQLPKDRFSAERLKGVDSTLKIQPAKLEDSAVYLCASSSGAGGARPQHFGDGTRLSIL.

CDR3 sequence (DNA): TGTGCCAGCAGCGTTGGCGGGAGTCCGTACGAGCAGTACTTC. Its translation: CASSVGGSPYEQYF. The chain uses TRBV9 and TRBJ2-7, with 7 bases aligning to TRBD2. V was pared by 2 bases and J by 4 bases, with 6 bases of the junction left unmatched. Germline V gives CDR1 SGDLS, CDR2 YYNGEE. This CDR3 region has 14 residues.

This clone was detected only a few times. The V gene is TRBV28, the J gene TRBJ1-5; D ambiguous. Germline loops: CDR1 MDHEN, CDR2 SYDVKM. The CDR3 length is 13 residues. Trimming removed 11 bases from V and 2 bases from J, with 13 bases in between. The CDR3 coding sequence is TGTGCCGGCCGTGGAAAGCGCAATCAGCCCCAGCATTTT. Translating it yields CAGRGKRNQPQHF.

This clone showed up many times. The gene calls are TRBV27 and TRBJ1-6; no firm D call. This CDR3 is 10 amino acids long. V was clipped by 7 bases and J by 14 bases, with 9 bases between them. Germline CDR1 and CDR2: MNHEY and SMNVEV (reference sequence). The CDR3 DNA reads TGTGCCAGCACCGCGAGGGCCCTCCACTTT. It is translated as CASTARALHF.

The chain has TRBV5-1 and TRBJ2-1; TRBD2 is a possible D gene (6 bases). The CDR3 is 16 residues long. Trimming took off 4 bases at V and 1 base at J, with 15 bases between the two ends. Germline V gene lookup returns CDR1 SGHRS and CDR2 YFSETQ. For the CDR3, the DNA is TGCGCCAGCAGCGCACTAGCTACAACATCCTACAATGAGCAGTTCTTC. As protein: CASSALATTSYNEQFF.

CDR3 region: CAWSRRVVYGNTIYF. CDR3 DNA: TGTGCCTGGAGCAGAAGGGTTGTCTATGGAAACACCATATATTTT. The chain combines TRBV30 with TRBJ1-3, with unresolved D. The V end lost 3 bases, the J end lost 3 bases, and 15 bases lay between the germline ends. The CDR3 is made up of 15 amino acids. Germline values: CDR1 GTSNPN, CDR2 SVGIG (reference sequence).

The chain uses TRBV5-5 and TRBJ2-7; 9 nucleotides line up with TRBD2. The CDR3 has 14 amino acids. Germline CDR1 SGHKS, CDR2 YYEKEE (reference sequence). The J segment lost 2 bases and the V segment lost 5 bases, leaving 5 bases of the junction unmatched. CDR3 nucleotides: TGTGCCAGCAGGATACTAGCGGGCCCCTACGAGCAGTACTTC. Amino acid sequence: CASRILAGPYEQYF.

The sample holds a few counts of this clone. The chain uses TRBV19 and TRBJ2-7; 7 nucleotides match TRBD1. Germline loops: CDR1 LNHDA, CDR2 SQIVND (reference sequence). The junction had 5 bases not matched to a gene; V was cut back by 5 bases and J by 1 base. The CDR3 extends over 14 amino acids. This chain's CDR3 is CASSGWDSSYEQYF. DNA for the CDR3: TGTGCCAGTAGTGGCTGGGACAGTTCCTACGAGCAGTACTTC.

The chain employs TRBV15 and TRBJ2-5; no clear D gene. The CDR3 extends over 14 amino acids. V was cut by 0 bases and J by 5 bases, with 10 bases left in between. CDR1 and CDR2 from the germline V gene are LNHNV and YYDKDF (reference sequence). The CDR3 protein is CATSRDETRETQYF. As DNA, the CDR3 is TGTGCCACCAGCAGAGATGAGACTCGGGAGACCCAGTACTTC. The full variable domain, completed using reference TRBV15 and TRBJ2-5, is DAMVIQNPRYQVTQFGKPVTLSCSQTLNHNVMYWYQQKSSQAPKLLFHYYDKDFNNEADTPDNFQSRRPNTSFCFLDIRSPGLGDTAMYLCATSRDETRETQYFGPGTRLLVL.

The chain uses TRBV10-3 and TRBJ1-1, with D tentatively TRBD1 (5 bases). The ends were cut back, 1 base at V and 3 bases at J, with 9 bases in the middle. The germline CDR1 and CDR2 sequences are ENHRY and SYGVKD. This CDR3 is built from 14 residues. CDR3 nucleotide sequence: TGTGCCATCAGTGAGTACTGGGGCTACACTGAAGCTTTCTTT. The encoded protein is CAISEYWGYTEAFF.

This clone was detected only once. This chain links TRBV4-1 with TRBJ2-1, with TRBD1 identical over 8 bases. The CDR3 is made up of 16 amino acids. Trimming at V came to 0 bases and at J to 4 bases, leaving 5 bases not matched to a gene. The germline gives CDR1 MGHRA, CDR2 YSYEKL. CDR3 nucleotides: TGCGCCAGCAGCCAAGATAAGGGACAGGTTTACAATGAGCAGTTCTTC. Its protein is CASSQDKGQVYNEQFF.

V gene TRBV11-2 combines with J gene TRBJ2-7; 8 nucleotides line up with TRBD1. V shed 3 bases and J 3 bases; nucleotides not matched to a gene: 7. The germline gives CDR1 SGHAT, CDR2 FQNNGV. This CDR3 has 15 residues. CDR3 sequence reads: CASSFRQGQFYEQYF. In DNA form, the CDR3 reads TGTGCCAGCAGCTTTAGACAGGGGCAATTCTACGAGCAGTACTTC.

This clone was counted only a few times. The same CDR3 arises from other DNA sequences in this sample as well. J is TRBJ1-6 and V is TRBV11-2, with D uncertain. The germline V gene has CDR1 SGHAT and CDR2 FQNNGV. V was trimmed by 0 bases and J by 8 bases, leaving 2 bases between them. The CDR3 length is 12 residues. CDR3 sequence: CASSLDHSPLHF. CDR3 nucleotide sequence: TGTGCCAGCAGCTTAGACCATTCACCCCTCCACTTT.

V is TRBV2 and J is TRBJ1-5, with D unresolved. Trimming pared 0 bases from V and 7 bases from J, leaving 10 bases between. From germline, CDR1 is SNHLY and CDR2 FYNNEI. This CDR3 has 14 residues. CDR3 region: CASSEALTVQPQHF. For the CDR3, the DNA is TGTGCCAGCAGTGAAGCGCTTACCGTCCAGCCCCAGCATTTT.

This chain joins TRBV2 and TRBJ1-2, with D unclear. The germline V gene has CDR1 SNHLY and CDR2 FYNNEI. The CDR3 consists of 12 residues. The V gene lost 3 bases and the J gene lost 4 bases, with 6 bases spanning the gap. The CDR3 sequence is CASSDSFYGYTF. CDR3 in DNA: TGTGCCAGCAGTGATTCATTCTATGGCTACACCTTC.